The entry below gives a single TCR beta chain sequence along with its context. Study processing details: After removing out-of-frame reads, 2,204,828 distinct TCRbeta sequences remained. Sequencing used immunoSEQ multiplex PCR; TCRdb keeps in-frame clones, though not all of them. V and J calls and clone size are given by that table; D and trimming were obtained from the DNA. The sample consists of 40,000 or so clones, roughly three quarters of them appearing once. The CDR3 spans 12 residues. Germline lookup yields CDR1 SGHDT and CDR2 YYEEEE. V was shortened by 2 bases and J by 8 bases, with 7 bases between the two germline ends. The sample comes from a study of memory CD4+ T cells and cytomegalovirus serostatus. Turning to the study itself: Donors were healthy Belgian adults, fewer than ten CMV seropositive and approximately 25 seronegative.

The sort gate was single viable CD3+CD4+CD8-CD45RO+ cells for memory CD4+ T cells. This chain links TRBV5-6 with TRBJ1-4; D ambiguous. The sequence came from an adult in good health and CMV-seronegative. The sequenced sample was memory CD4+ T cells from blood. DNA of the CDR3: TGTGCCAGCAGCTTTTCCGGAGAAAAACTGTTTTTT. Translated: CASSFSGEKLFF.